These 23 T cell receptor beta chains were all obtained from the same sample, sequenced in a study of vaccination effects on CD4 cells after COVID-19. Profiled with immunoSEQ multiplex PCR; TCRdb holds only in-frame clones, not every one. The repertoire holds about 14,000 clones, around 80% seen once, with 15% to 20% in the top ten. Antigens of these TCRs are unknown. ViraFEST used viral peptide pools to expand antigen-specific CD4+ T cells before sequencing. Culturing for about ten days preceded CD4+ T cell isolation. This person's SARS-CoV-2 infection, confirmed by PCR, occurred between March and December 2020. The participants, recipients of two vaccine doses, got either BNT162b2 or mRNA-1273. The source material was CD4+ T cells from PBMCs cultured with SARS-CoV-2 spike peptides, sampled after COVID-19 vaccination. The source is a human donor who had a prior SARS-CoV-2 infection.

The genes are TRBV11-3 and TRBJ2-7, with 8 bases that match TRBD2. CDR1 and CDR2 from the germline V gene are SGHNT and YENEEA. Losses at the gene ends were 1 base for V and 5 bases for J; bases not matched to a gene: 7. This CDR3 region has 15 residues. As DNA, the CDR3 is TGTGCCAGCAGCTTAGGGACCGGGAGGGCCGACGAGCAGTACTTC. It specifies CASSLGTGRADEQYF. Full variable domain (rest looked up from reference TRBV11-3 and TRBJ2-7): EAGVVQSPRYKIIEKKQPVAFWCNPISGHNTLYWYLQNLGQGPELLIRYENEEAVDDSQLPKDRFSAERLKGVDSTLKIQPAELGDSAVYLCASSLGTGRADEQYFGPGTRLTVT.

V and J are TRBV3-1 (or the pseudogene TRBV3-2) and TRBJ1-5; TRBD1 matches 11 bases. The V and J ends lost 1 base and 7 bases, in that order; junction bases with no gene match: 6. CDR1 and CDR2 from the germline V gene are LGHDT and YNNKEL (reference sequence). The CDR3 length is 16 residues. CDR3 sequence: CASSQGTGGGSQPQHF. DNA of the CDR3: TGTGCCAGCAGCCAAGGGACAGGGGGCGGGAGCCAGCCCCAGCATTTT.

The rearrangement links TRBV5-4 to TRBJ1-2; TRBD1 is a possible D gene (5 bases). Germline CDR1 is SGHNT and CDR2 is YYREEE (reference sequence). This CDR3 contains 14 residues. The V end lost 0 bases, the J end lost 2 bases, and 8 bases lay between the germline ends. CDR3 in amino acids: CASSLVSGNYGYTF. CDR3 nucleotides: TGTGCCAGCAGCTTGGTATCAGGGAACTATGGCTACACCTTC.

The chain carries TRBV11-2 and TRBJ2-4; 9 bases map to TRBD2. Unmatched junction bases numbered 9, after V lost 3 bases and J lost 0 bases. The CDR3 is made up of 18 amino acids. Germline CDR1 reads SGHAT; CDR2 reads FQNNGV. The CDR3, as DNA: TGTGCCAGCAGCTTCGCCGTCGTAGCGGGGGTAGCCAAAAACATTCAGTACTTC. Residues: CASSFAVVAGVAKNIQYF.

The chain recombines TRBV15 with TRBJ1-4; 9 bases agree with TRBD1. The CDR3 length is 16 residues. V was pared by 0 bases and J by 7 bases, with 6 bases of the junction left unmatched. Germline values: CDR1 LNHNV, CDR2 YYDKDF (reference sequence). The CDR3 DNA sequence: TGTGCCACCAGCAGAGAAGGGACAGGGAAAGGTGAAAAACTGTTTTTT. It codes for CATSREGTGKGEKLFF.

This chain uses TRBV19 with TRBJ2-1; D is perhaps TRBD1 (7 bases). V lost 7 bases and J 1 base, leaving 14 bases between the germline ends. The CDR3 has 15 amino acids. Germline assignment: CDR1 LNHDA and CDR2 SQIVND (reference sequence). The CDR3 reads CASMASGGSYNEQFF. CDR3 DNA sequence: TGTGCCAGTATGGCGTCAGGGGGGTCCTACAATGAGCAGTTCTTC. Complete variable domain (other parts from reference TRBV19 and TRBJ2-1): DGGITQSPKYLFRKEGQNVTLSCEQNLNHDAMYWYRQDPGQGLRLIYYSQIVNDFQKGDIAEGYSVSREKKESFPLTVTSAQKNPTAFYLCASMASGGSYNEQFFGPGTRLTVL.

The chain recombines TRBV4-2 with TRBJ1-1; TRBD1 agrees at 10 bases. The CDR3 has 16 amino acids. V lost 3 bases, J lost 5 bases, and 9 bases stayed unmatched. CDR1 and CDR2 from the germline V gene are LGHNA and YNFKEQ. The CDR3 bases are TGTGCCAGCAGCCAGGAACTGGACAGGGGGGTTACTGAAGCTTTCTTT. It translates to CASSQELDRGVTEAFF.

The CDR3 nucleotides are TGTGCCAGCAGACGTACTAGCGGGAGCGCCAATGAGCAGTTCTTC. Translation gives CASRRTSGSANEQFF. V usage is TRBV11-3 and J usage is TRBJ2-1; the match to TRBD2 covers 11 bases. The CDR3 is made up of 15 amino acids. Germline CDR1 and CDR2: SGHNT and YENEEA. J lost 6 bases, V lost 6 bases, and 7 bases had no gene match.

This rearrangement joins TRBV5-1 to TRBJ2-7; 11 bases fit TRBD2. Germline lookup yields CDR1 SGHRS and CDR2 YFSETQ. The CDR3 has 16 residues. The V and J ends lost 0 bases and 3 bases, in that order; junction bases with no gene match: 5. Here the CDR3 DNA reads TGCGCCAGCAGCTTGGGAGGGACTAGCGGCCACTACGAGCAGTACTTC. It is translated as CASSLGGTSGHYEQYF.

The J gene is TRBJ1-3, the V gene TRBV5-1; D is perhaps TRBD1 (5 bases). The length of the CDR3 is 14 residues. Germline CDR1 reads SGHRS; CDR2 reads YFSETQ. Between the trimmed V and J ends, which lost 4 bases and 3 bases, there was a span of 11 bases. The chain's CDR3 is CASSPRQSGNTIYF. DNA for the CDR3: TGCGCCAGCAGCCCTCGACAGAGTGGAAACACCATATATTTT.

V usage is TRBV5-1 and J usage is TRBJ2-3; TRBD2 agrees at 14 bases. This CDR3 has 17 amino acids. V lost 5 bases to trimming and J lost 0 bases; unmatched junction nucleotides: 5. Germline V CDR1 and CDR2: SGHRS, YFSETQ. The CDR3 is CASRRGLAGGSTDTQYF. Written as DNA, the CDR3 is TGCGCCAGCAGGCGTGGACTAGCGGGGGGAAGCACAGATACGCAGTATTTT.

The chain has TRBV3-1 (or the pseudogene TRBV3-2) and TRBJ1-4; 7 positions agree with TRBD1. V was pared by 5 bases and J by 4 bases, with 10 bases of the junction left unmatched. CDR1 and CDR2 (germline): LGHDT, YNNKEL (reference sequence). CDR3 size: 16 residues. The CDR3: CASSTPGQRYNEKLFF. The DNA of the CDR3 is TGTGCCAGCAGCACACCGGGACAGAGATATAATGAAAAACTGTTTTTT.

The chain combines TRBV5-1 with TRBJ1-2, with a tentative D call TRBD1 (6 bases). Germline loops: CDR1 SGHRS, CDR2 YFSETQ. CDR3 length: 13 amino acids. Trimming cost V 5 bases and J 8 bases, with 16 bases left between them. The CDR3 is CASRAEEGVGYTF. The CDR3 DNA follows: TGCGCCAGCAGAGCTGAGGAGGGGGTGGGCTACACCTTC.

The chain links TRBV7-3 to TRBJ2-6, with 8 nucleotides matching TRBD1. Trimming removed 4 bases from V and 0 bases from J; junction bases left unmatched: 5. The CDR3 contains 17 residues. Germline V CDR1 and CDR2: SGHTA, FQGTGA. CDR3 bases: TGTGCCAGCAGCTCCACAGGGGGAGGCTCTGGGGCCAACGTCCTGACTTTC. Its translation: CASSSTGGGSGANVLTF.

J is TRBJ2-2 and V is TRBV5-1; D remains unclear. Germline CDR1 reads SGHRS; CDR2 reads YFSETQ. The CDR3 length is 15 residues. V lost 4 bases, J lost 4 bases, and 14 bases lay in between. Here the CDR3 reads CASSRTKSPTGELFF. The CDR3, as DNA: TGCGCCAGCAGCCGAACTAAAAGCCCCACCGGGGAGCTGTTTTTT.

The chain combines TRBV7-2 with TRBJ2-3; 9 bases are a match to TRBD2. The V gene's germline CDR1 is SGHTA and CDR2 FQGNSA. V shed 5 bases and J 3 bases; nucleotides not matched to a gene: 9. The CDR3 is 16 residues long. This CDR3 reads CASSPLRGGRTDTQYF. The CDR3 nucleotides read TGTGCCAGCAGCCCATTGCGGGGGGGTAGGACAGATACGCAGTATTTT.

Only a few counts were recorded for this clone. The chain combines TRBV4-1 with TRBJ2-7; 7 nucleotides agree with TRBD1. Germline loops: CDR1 MGHRA, CDR2 YSYEKL. V trimming: 6 bases; J trimming: 1 base; junction bases outside the gene matches: 3. The CDR3 totals 13 residues. The CDR3 spells CASRKTGSYEQYF. CDR3 nucleotides: TGCGCCAGCAGAAAGACAGGGTCCTACGAGCAGTACTTC.

The chain carries TRBV18 and TRBJ2-2; D not resolved. Trimming cost V 5 bases and J 4 bases, with 8 bases left between them. The CDR3 is 13 residues long. Germline V gene sequence: CDR1 KGHSH, CDR2 LQKENI. The CDR3 region is CASSTISTGELFF. CDR3 nucleotides: TGTGCCAGCTCAACCATATCCACCGGGGAGCTGTTTTTT.

This clone was detected only a few times. The chain's CDR3 is CASSFGRSSYEQYF. As DNA, the CDR3 is TGTGCCAGCTCATTCGGACGTAGCTCCTACGAGCAGTACTTC. The chain is built from TRBV18 and TRBJ2-7; no reliable D call. From germline, CDR1 is KGHSH and CDR2 LQKENI. The CDR3 runs 14 residues. V dropped 5 bases and J dropped 0 bases, with 11 bases sitting between them.

J is TRBJ2-3 and V is TRBV3-1 (or the pseudogene TRBV3-2); 8 bases are shared with TRBD2. Per germline, CDR1 LGHDT and CDR2 YNNKEL (reference sequence). The V and J ends lost 6 bases and 0 bases, in that order; junction bases with no gene match: 8. The CDR3 covers 16 residues. The chain's CDR3 is CASSPWVAGSTDTQYF. In DNA form, the CDR3 reads TGTGCCAGCAGTCCCTGGGTAGCGGGGAGCACAGATACGCAGTATTTT.

V gene TRBV5-1 combines with J gene TRBJ1-2, with D hard to call. The CDR3 is 14 amino acids. The germline CDR1 and CDR2 sequences are SGHRS and YFSETQ. With 1 base removed from V and 7 bases from J, the gap between germline ends came to 14 bases. CDR3 nucleotides: TGCGCCAGCAGCTTGACGACGGGGTGCGGTGGCTACACCTTC. Translation: CASSLTTGCGGYTF.

The chain uses TRBV4-3 and TRBJ1-4, with TRBD1 identical over 7 bases. CDR1 and CDR2 (germline): LGHNA, YSLEER. The CDR3 is 20 residues long. Germline trimming cut 1 base from V and 0 bases from J; bases unmatched to any gene: 14. The CDR3: CASSQALVPGQLATNEKLFF. For the CDR3, the DNA is TGCGCCAGCAGCCAAGCCCTCGTACCGGGACAGCTTGCAACTAATGAAAAACTGTTTTTT.

The rearrangement uses TRBV7-9 and TRBJ2-7; 10 bases match TRBD1. The CDR3 contains 14 residues. CDR1 is SEHNR and CDR2 is FQNEAQ in the germline V gene (reference sequence). The V gene end was trimmed by 5 bases and the J gene end by 5 bases; junction bases not matched to a gene: 6. CDR3 DNA sequence: TGTGCCAGCAGCCGACCGGGACAGGGGAACGAGCAGTACTTC. Translated: CASSRPGQGNEQYF.